The 21 T cell receptor beta chains reported below all come from one sample, sequenced in a study of blood T cell repertoires in COVID-19. Produced via immunoSEQ multiplex PCR; TCRdb's table is partial and in-frame only. The table lists hundreds of thousands of clones, about nine tenths of them singletons. The specimen sequenced was PBMCs or T cells enriched from blood (not recorded which). These TCRs come from a man between 60 and 75 years old who had recovered from COVID-19.

This clone was seen once. The chain has TRBV5-4 and TRBJ2-7, with 9 bases identical to TRBD2. Trimming at V came to 0 bases and at J to 0 bases, leaving 7 bases not matched to a gene. This CDR3 is built from 17 residues. From germline, CDR1 is SGHNT and CDR2 YYREEE (reference sequence). The CDR3 DNA is TGTGCCAGCAGCTTGGGGGGTCTAGCGGGGAACTCCTACGAGCAGTACTTC. It translates to CASSLGGLAGNSYEQYF.

This sequence joins TRBV15 and TRBJ2-7, with D perhaps matching TRBD1 (6 bases). Per germline, CDR1 LNHNV and CDR2 YYDKDF (reference sequence). This CDR3 region has 14 residues. Trimming cost V 5 bases and J 3 bases, with 14 bases left between them. In DNA, the CDR3 is TGTGCCACCAGCGCAGTCAGGGGAGTCTACGAGCAGTACTTC. Amino acid sequence: CATSAVRGVYEQYF.

The chain employs TRBV30 and TRBJ2-7; the match to TRBD2 covers 10 bases. Germline CDR1 GTSNPN, CDR2 SVGIG (reference sequence). V dropped 4 bases and J dropped 4; count of bases not matched to a gene: 13. The CDR3 runs to 16 residues. The CDR3 is CAWNVLRLAGEYEQYF. CDR3 bases: TGTGCCTGGAATGTCCTGAGGCTAGCGGGAGAATACGAGCAGTACTTC.

This chain connects TRBV29-1 to TRBJ2-7; TRBD1 might be the D (5 bases). Trimming left V 6 bases short and J 5 bases short, with 14 bases between. Germline values: CDR1 SQVTM, CDR2 ANQGSEA. The CDR3 length is 12 residues. CDR3 sequence: CSVEDKGHEQYF. The CDR3 coding sequence is TGCAGCGTAGAGGACAAAGGCCACGAGCAGTACTTC.

The V and J genes are TRBV27 and TRBJ1-2; TRBD1 matches 12 bases. Trimming removed 6 bases from V and 5 bases from J; junction bases left unmatched: 4. This CDR3 is 14 amino acids long. The germline gives CDR1 MNHEY, CDR2 SMNVEV (reference sequence). This CDR3 reads CASSGTGGAYGYTF. The CDR3 DNA reads as TGTGCCAGCAGCGGGACAGGGGGCGCGTATGGCTACACCTTC.

The rearrangement uses TRBV2 and TRBJ2-5, with 9 nucleotides matching TRBD1. The ends lost 6 bases at V and 5 bases at J; junction bases unmatched: 4. Germline CDR1 and CDR2: SNHLY and FYNNEI. CDR3 length: 13 amino acids. CDR3 sequence: CASSGTGKETQYF. The CDR3 DNA reads TGTGCCAGCAGCGGGACAGGGAAGGAGACCCAGTACTTC.

This CDR3 is CASSLDMSDSKVFF. CDR3 nucleotide sequence: TGTGCCAGCAGCTTAGATATGAGCGACAGTAAAGTTTTCTTT. This chain connects TRBV7-9 to TRBJ1-1; maybe TRBD1 (5 bases). The germline CDR1 and CDR2 sequences are SEHNR and FQNEAQ (reference sequence). CDR3 length: 14 residues. V lost 1 base, J lost 13 bases, and 19 bases lay in between.

In DNA, the CDR3 is TGTGCCACCAGTGAACCGCATGGGGCAGGGGGCTACACCGGGGAGCTGTTTTTT. Protein sequence: CATSEPHGAGGYTGELFF. The chain is built from TRBV24-1 and TRBJ2-2; the match to TRBD1 covers 8 bases. CDR1 and CDR2 (germline): KGHDR, SFDVKD. The CDR3 covers 18 residues. The J segment lost 3 bases and the V segment lost 4 bases, leaving 12 bases of the junction unmatched.

This chain joins TRBV28 and TRBJ1-2; unclear D gene. Deletions cut 7 bases from V and 4 bases from J, with 10 bases between. This CDR3 contains 12 residues. Per germline, CDR1 MDHEN and CDR2 SYDVKM. The CDR3 DNA sequence: TGTGCCAGCAACCGAGCAAGCTATGGCTACACCTTC. Translated: CASNRASYGYTF.

This clone was observed a single time. The J gene is TRBJ2-5, the V gene TRBV5-1, with 8 nucleotides matching TRBD2. J gave up 2 bases and V 0 bases, and 6 bases lay outside the gene matches. Germline V gene sequence: CDR1 SGHRS, CDR2 YFSETQ. CDR3 length: 16 residues. This chain's CDR3 is CASSLEASGPQETQYF. In DNA form, the CDR3 reads TGCGCCAGCAGCTTGGAGGCTAGCGGGCCACAAGAGACCCAGTACTTC.

The gene calls are TRBV28 and TRBJ1-2, with a possible D match to TRBD1 (5 bases). Germline lookup yields CDR1 MDHEN and CDR2 SYDVKM. This CDR3 is built from 14 residues. V gave up 4 bases and J gave up 0 bases, with 9 bases separating them. The CDR3 spells CASSSSRANYGYTF. CDR3 nucleotides: TGTGCCAGCAGTTCCTCCAGGGCTAACTATGGCTACACCTTC.

The sample holds one count of this clone. V gene TRBV6-1 combines with J gene TRBJ2-3; D is unclear. Trimming left V 2 bases short and J 5 bases short, with 8 bases between. CDR1 MNHNS and CDR2 SASEGT come from the germline V gene. CDR3 length equals 13 residues. The CDR3 DNA reads as TGTGCCAGCAGTGAAATTGGGCGAGATACGCAGTATTTT. Amino acid sequence: CASSEIGRDTQYF.

The chain links TRBV4-2 to TRBJ2-2; D is perhaps TRBD1 (5 bases). Germline V gene sequence: CDR1 LGHNA, CDR2 YNFKEQ. The CDR3 totals 17 residues. The V gene lost 0 bases and the J gene lost 0 bases, with 11 bases spanning the gap. The CDR3 bases are TGTGCCAGCAGCCAAGACAGCTTGACAGCGAACACCGGGGAGCTGTTTTTT. It encodes CASSQDSLTANTGELFF.

The rearrangement links TRBV5-1 to TRBJ2-1; TRBD2 aligns across 7 bases. CDR1 is SGHRS, CDR2 YFSETQ, per germline. The CDR3 runs to 17 residues. J lost 1 base, V lost 4 bases, and 11 bases had no gene match. Here the CDR3 DNA reads TGCGCCAGCAGCGCCGCTTACGTTAGCGGGTCCTACAATGAGCAGTTCTTC. Its translation: CASSAAYVSGSYNEQFF.

This clone has just one count. The genes are TRBV7-2 and TRBJ2-2, with D possibly matching TRBD1 (6 bases). CDR3 size: 16 residues. The germline V gene has CDR1 SGHTA and CDR2 FQGNSA. Trimming pared 0 bases from V and 7 bases from J, leaving 15 bases between. The CDR3 bases are TGTGCCAGCAGCTTAGCAAAAGGGGGTCGCTTCGGGGAGCTGTTTTTT. Encoded protein: CASSLAKGGRFGELFF.

V is TRBV11-2 and J is TRBJ2-5, with 8 bases identical to TRBD2. The CDR3 has 13 amino acids. Germline V gene sequence: CDR1 SGHAT, CDR2 FQNNGV. V lost 5 bases, J lost 7 bases, and 6 bases stayed unmatched. This CDR3 reads CASSPGGSGTQYF. The CDR3 DNA reads TGTGCCAGCAGCCCGGGAGGGAGTGGGACCCAGTACTTC.

The gene calls are TRBV12-3 or TRBV12-4 and TRBJ1-6; D unresolved. The CDR3 runs 13 residues. V lost 10 bases and J lost 10, with 17 bases in between. CDR3: CAIVRLGSSPLHF. CDR3 nucleotides: TGTGCCATCGTAAGGCTCGGGAGCTCACCCCTCCACTTT.

This clone was counted a few times. The J gene is TRBJ1-4, the V gene TRBV18; TRBD1 matches at 10 bases. J gave up 0 bases and V 6 bases, and 10 bases lay outside the gene matches. The CDR3 loop spans 18 amino acids. In germline, CDR1 is KGHSH, CDR2 LQKENI. CDR3 amino acids: CASSDRGPTRATNEKLFF. CDR3 in DNA: TGTGCCAGCTCTGACAGGGGGCCCACCCGAGCAACTAATGAAAAACTGTTTTTT.

The chain recombines TRBV28 with TRBJ1-1; TRBD1 is a possible D gene (6 bases). Trimming took off 5 bases at V and 1 base at J, with 14 bases between the two ends. CDR1 and CDR2 from the germline V gene are MDHEN and SYDVKM. The CDR3 length is 15 residues. In DNA, the CDR3 is TGTGCCAGCAGTCCCCGGGGCAGGGGGAACACTGAAGCTTTCTTT. Its protein product is CASSPRGRGNTEAFF.

This chain joins TRBV2 and TRBJ1-4; 12 bases map to TRBD1. V dropped 2 bases and J dropped 5; count of bases not matched to a gene: 6. Looked up from germline, CDR1 is SNHLY and CDR2 is FYNNEI. The CDR3 totals 17 residues. CDR3 loop: CASSEFTGTGGNEKLFF. The CDR3 nucleotides read TGTGCCAGCAGTGAATTTACTGGGACAGGGGGCAATGAAAAACTGTTTTTT.

Concerning this clone itself: Other DNA variants within this sample encode the same CDR3. The chain uses TRBV7-3 and TRBJ2-5; TRBD2 matches 8 bases. This CDR3 region has 14 residues. The V and J ends lost 3 bases and 2 bases, in that order; junction bases with no gene match: 2. Germline CDR1 is SGHTA and CDR2 is FQGTGA. CDR3: CASSLTGGQETQYF. The CDR3 nucleotides are TGTGCCAGCAGCTTGACGGGAGGGCAAGAGACCCAGTACTTC.